The sequence of this T cell receptor beta chain was determined in a study of shared clonotypes between healthy human individuals (dated by TCRdb to 2020 to 2021). Turning to the overall study: The cohort comprised two women and a few men aged 18 to 49 years. For each donor, CD4 naive and CD4 memory were each run on three plates, CD8 naive on two plates, and CD8 memory on one plate. Libraries were prepared and TCR repertoires were sequenced by different laboratories using diverse techniques, in order to increase sequencing depth and limit assay-specific biases. Blood TCR repertoires of roughly 5 healthy adults were deeply sequenced to estimate repertoire size and the extent of clonotype sharing between individuals. Per donor, leukapheresis produced somewhere between about 0.8 and 9 billion PBMCs.

As regards this clone: No cognate antigen has been identified for it. No much larger clone is present one base from it, and per-base qualities are unavailable.

The germline V gene (reference sequence) gives CDR1 as GTSNPN and CDR2 as SVGIG. From cysteine to phenylalanine, the CDR3 is 15 amino acids long. Just CDR3 DNA is preserved here, 45 bases in frame from base 1. Trimming removed 4 bases from V and 6 bases from J; the gene matches leave 7 bases unexplained. Healthy HIV-negative adults with no recently reported acute infections or vaccinations were included as donors. Every donor was a Caucasian adult residing in Nashville, Tennessee, USA. CD4+ T cells were enriched by magnetic negative selection; naive cells were then positively selected on CD45RA, and the negative fraction formed the memory subset. Blood was collected by leukapheresis, and PBMCs were isolated by Ficoll-Histopaque density gradient centrifugation and then cryopreserved in liquid nitrogen vapor phase. Purity and quantity of every magnetically sorted T cell population were checked by analytical flow cytometry. Genomic DNA was isolated from each sorted fraction and quantified by UV absorbance on a Nanodrop 2000c.

Study-wide conclusions, independent of this receptor: Sampling was restricted to blood, and TCR repertoires in tissue are likely to differ from TCR repertoires in blood. Because the study included only a small number of donors, the genetic and exposure-history diversity represented was limited. Estimated clonotype richness was generally larger for naive than for memory subsets. Rarefaction of sorted-subset datasets indicated incomplete sequencing despite the large sequencing depth. Across a handful of donors, approximately 4.6% of naive CD4, roughly 3.4% of naive CD8, approximately 2.5% of memory CD4, and approximately 0.4% of memory CD8 clonotypes were shared. Based on pairwise subsampling, the degree of clonotype sharing among donors was expected to be affected by sequencing depth. Compared with non-shared clonotypes, clonotypes shared by all four sorted-subset donors had higher generation probabilities.

Using the deep immunoSEQ assay, multiplex PCR amplified TCR CDR3 regions from genomic DNA. Extracted genomic DNA from each cell subset was distributed evenly across all wells of several immunoSEQ 96-well plates, and each plate was treated as a replicate. For sorted subsets, approximately 210 ng genomic DNA, equal to about 30,000 T cell genomes, was loaded into each replicate PCR. The purified libraries were quantified using a Qubit 3.0 fluorometer, sized with a Bioanalyzer 2100, and then quantified again using the KAPA Library Quantification kit. Every immunoSEQ 96-well plate was sequenced on a dedicated single-read 150-cycle Illumina NextSeq 550 flow cell. The source study handled its data this way. Because only junctional sequences without quality scores were contained in the immunoSEQ output, filtering matching that applied to full-length reads could not be performed. Sequences were annotated with PyIR, a Python wrapper for IgBLAST v1.9, and V/J genes and CDR3 were assigned using IMGT germline references. Any read was removed if the V/J assignment was weak (E-value above 1e-6), the CDR3 was missing, or the read contained stop codons, out-of-frame junctions, or ambiguous translated residues. V3J clonotypes were defined as sequences sharing an identical inferred V gene, J gene, and CDR3 amino acid sequence. The percentage overlap between two repertoires was calculated by dividing the number of shared unique clonotypes by the size of the smaller repertoire. Repertoire richness was assessed with RTK rarefaction, the Chao1 estimator, and Recon v2.1 estimates of unobserved clonotypes. For all TCRbeta clonotypes obtained by the gDNA method from a few donors, generation probabilities were computed with OLGA. TCRdb mirrors the immuneACCESS table, restricted to in-frame sequences. Some clones are absent from its copies; in checked studies, under half trace to an unresolved V gene, and the reason for the others is unknown. V, J and clone size are those of that table, while D and trimming were read from the DNA. This sample is represented by 550,000 to 850,000 clones; roughly 70% of them were singletons. 1.5% to 2% of the sample is in the top ten clones.

Sequences were obtained from memory CD4+ T cells sorted from blood. Interpreted using the paper, the cell subset or site label stands for: CD45RA-negative fraction. Recombination linked TRBV30 to TRBJ2-3; 13 bases in the middle match TRBD2. The sequence derives from a woman in her 30s in good health. The DNA sequence reads TGTGCCTGGACCAACGGACTAGCGGGAGCGGATACGCAGTATTTT. This codes for CAWTNGLAGADTQYF.